The following is a T cell receptor (beta chain) sequence with its context. Some clones are missing from TCRdb's copy, which holds only in-frame ones; the method was immunoSEQ multiplex PCR. The sample lists approximately 350,000 clones; 83% were seen once. The data are from a study of blood T cell repertoires in COVID-19. The overall study: The United States, Italy and Spain supplied acute and convalescent COVID-19 samples.

This CDR3 is built from 14 residues. The J segment lost 6 bases and the V segment lost 3 bases, leaving 3 bases of the junction unmatched. Germline V gene data show CDR1 as SGHTA and CDR2 as FQGTGA. J is TRBJ2-2 and V is TRBV7-3; 8 positions match TRBD1. Sequences were obtained from PBMCs or T cells enriched from blood (not recorded which). The TCR originated in a woman aged 50 to 65 who had recovered from COVID-19. DNA for the CDR3: TGTGCCAGCAGCTTGGGACAGGTGGCCGGGGAGCTGTTTTTT. It specifies CASSLGQVAGELFF.